Shown below are 32 T cell receptor beta chains from a single sample sequenced in a study of blood T cell repertoires in COVID-19. This table comes from immunoSEQ multiplex PCR, and its TCRdb copy is limited to in-frame clones, with some not included. The sample holds 100,000 to 150,000 clones, roughly 87% seen once. Material: peripheral blood. These receptors were obtained from a man older than 75 with active or convalescent COVID-19.

CDR3 amino acids: CASSERDRGQPQHF. DNA of the CDR3: TGTGCCAGCAGTGAAAGGGACAGGGGTCAGCCCCAGCATTTT. This sequence joins TRBV2 and TRBJ1-5, with TRBD1 identical over 10 bases. Germline V lookup: CDR1 SNHLY, CDR2 FYNNEI. The CDR3 contains 14 residues. Losses at the gene ends were 2 bases for V and 6 bases for J; bases not matched to a gene: 1. The full variable domain, rest sourced from reference TRBV2 and TRBJ1-5, is EPEVTQTPSHQVTQMGQEVILRCVPISNHLYFYWYRQILGQKVEFLVSFYNNEISEKSEIFDDQFSVERPDGSNFTLKIRSTKLEDSAMYFCASSERDRGQPQHFGDGTRLSIL.

This chain links TRBV5-1 with TRBJ2-5; TRBD2 aligns across 8 bases. J lost 0 bases, V lost 3 bases, and 4 bases had no gene match. The germline CDR1 and CDR2 sequences are SGHRS and YFSETQ. CDR3 length: 15 amino acids. CDR3 loop: CASSSGLEYQETQYF. The CDR3 nucleotides read TGCGCCAGCAGCTCGGGACTAGAGTACCAAGAGACCCAGTACTTC.

This clone was recorded only once. J is TRBJ1-1 and V is TRBV5-4, with D unresolved. CDR1 and CDR2 (germline): SGHNT, YYREEE (reference sequence). Trimming cost V 3 bases and J 4 bases, with 22 bases left between them. The CDR3 is 17 residues long. CDR3: CASSSDGKGVGSTEAFF. The CDR3 region has the DNA TGTGCCAGCAGCTCGGACGGAAAGGGTGTGGGGAGCACTGAAGCTTTCTTT.

CDR3 sequence (DNA): TGCAGCGTTTTAGCGGGAGGGTGGGGGCCCAGTGAGCAGTTCTTC. It encodes CSVLAGGWGPSEQFF. The rearrangement uses TRBV29-1 and TRBJ2-1; 11 bases match TRBD2. After removal of 5 bases from V and 9 bases from J, the junction contained 12 bases not matched to a gene. From germline, CDR1 is SQVTM and CDR2 ANQGSEA. CDR3 size: 15 residues.

This clone was counted a single time. J is TRBJ2-2 and V is TRBV29-1; D remains ambiguous. Trimming removed 1 base from V and 6 bases from J, with 12 bases in between. Looked up from germline, CDR1 is SQVTM and CDR2 is ANQGSEA. The CDR3 runs 14 residues. The CDR3 DNA reads TGCAGCGTTGAAGCCGGTGGGCTGGCCGGGGAGCTGTTTTTT. Residues: CSVEAGGLAGELFF.

V usage is TRBV5-1 and J usage is TRBJ2-2; TRBD1 agrees at 8 bases. The CDR3 runs to 16 residues. V lost 4 bases and J lost 1; bases outside the gene matches: 6. CDR1 is SGHRS, CDR2 YFSETQ, per germline. CDR3: CASSPRTGLNTGELFF. Here the CDR3 DNA reads TGCGCCAGCAGCCCCCGGACAGGGTTGAACACCGGGGAGCTGTTTTTT. The variable domain in full, with the rest retrieved from reference TRBV5-1 and TRBJ2-2, is KAGVTQTPRYLIKTRGQQVTLSCSPISGHRSVSWYQQTPGQGLQFLFEYFSETQRNKGNFPGRFSGRQFSNSRSEMNVSTLELGDSALYLCASSPRTGLNTGELFFGEGSRLTVL.

This clone showed up just once. The gene calls are TRBV7-3 and TRBJ2-5; 7 positions match TRBD1. Germline trimming cut 1 base from V and 2 bases from J; bases unmatched to any gene: 7. The CDR3 spans 16 residues. Germline CDR1 SGHTA, CDR2 FQGTGA. The CDR3 protein is CASSLIGGPSQETQYF. The CDR3 coding sequence is TGTGCCAGCAGCTTAATAGGGGGCCCTTCACAAGAGACCCAGTACTTC.

This chain links TRBV11-2 with TRBJ2-7; a weak D match, TRBD2 (6 bases). V dropped 1 base and J dropped 1 base, with 17 bases sitting between them. CDR1 is SGHAT and CDR2 is FQNNGV in the germline V gene. This CDR3 region has 17 residues. CDR3 in DNA: TGTGCCAGCAGCTTAGGCCCCCCACTAGCTACATCCTACGAGCAGTACTTC. This gives the protein CASSLGPPLATSYEQYF.

The chain recombines TRBV7-9 with TRBJ1-6; a weak D match, TRBD1 (5 bases). V gave up 5 bases and J gave up 7 bases, with 12 bases separating them. Germline V lookup: CDR1 SEHNR, CDR2 FQNEAQ (reference sequence). CDR3 length equals 14 residues. The CDR3 nucleotides are TGTGCCAGCAGCCACGAAAACAGGAATTCACCCCTCCACTTT. It yields the protein CASSHENRNSPLHF.

The V gene is TRBV3-1 (or the pseudogene TRBV3-2), the J gene TRBJ1-1, with 8 bases matching TRBD1. The CDR3 runs to 18 residues. The V segment lost 1 base and the J segment 0 bases; nucleotides outside the gene matches: 10. Germline V lookup: CDR1 LGHDT, CDR2 YNNKEL (reference sequence). For the CDR3, the DNA is TGTGCCAGCAGCCAAGGTTGGGGCAGGGGGCGTATGAACACTGAAGCTTTCTTT. Translation: CASSQGWGRGRMNTEAFF.

The chain has TRBV6-5 and TRBJ1-2; D not resolved. Germline values: CDR1 MNHEY, CDR2 SVGAGI. V gave up 11 bases and J gave up 1 base, with 20 bases separating them. CDR3 length: 15 residues. DNA for the CDR3: TGTGCCTCCCGAAGGGCAAGGAGGTTTAACTATGGCTACACCTTC. The encoded protein is CASRRARRFNYGYTF.

The chain recombines TRBV5-1 with TRBJ2-7; TRBD2 matches 12 bases. The V and J ends lost 0 bases and 2 bases, in that order; junction bases with no gene match: 9. Per germline, CDR1 SGHRS and CDR2 YFSETQ. The CDR3 is 18 residues long. The CDR3 loop is CASSLEMVSSGGAYEQYF. The CDR3 DNA reads as TGCGCCAGCAGCTTGGAGATGGTTTCTAGCGGGGGGGCCTACGAGCAGTACTTC.

The rearrangement links TRBV23-1 to TRBJ2-1; 10 bases are shared with TRBD1. TRBV23-1 is an ORF for which the function is uncertain. This CDR3 region has 14 residues. V lost 3 bases and J lost 6; bases outside the gene matches: 2. The DNA for the CDR3 is TGCGCCAGCAGTCAGAGGACAGGGGGCAATGAGCAGTTCTTC. Protein: CASSQRTGGNEQFF.

A few counts support this clone. The chain couples TRBV6-5 to TRBJ1-1; D gene ambiguous. The germline V and J ends were trimmed by 1 base and 8 bases, with 11 bases remaining between them. Germline loops: CDR1 MNHEY, CDR2 SVGAGI. The CDR3 has 13 residues. The CDR3, as DNA: TGTGCCAGCAGTTACTTTGCAGGCACCGAAGCTTTCTTT. Translation: CASSYFAGTEAFF.

The V and J genes are TRBV6-5 and TRBJ2-2; 9 bases agree with TRBD2. The CDR3 extends over 15 amino acids. The trim removed 5 bases at V and 5 bases at J, leaving 6 bases unmatched. Germline-derived CDR1 and CDR2 are MNHEY and SVGAGI. CDR3 sequence: CASSRAGGGTGELFF. The CDR3 region has the DNA TGTGCCAGCAGTCGAGCGGGAGGAGGTACCGGGGAGCTGTTTTTT.

The chain employs TRBV6-6 and TRBJ2-7, with 7 bases identical to TRBD1. Germline CDR1 MNHNY, CDR2 SVGAGI (reference sequence). The CDR3 consists of 13 residues. The J segment lost 2 bases and the V segment lost 7 bases, leaving 5 bases of the junction unmatched. CDR3 loop: CASKPGQPYEQYF. As DNA, the CDR3 is TGTGCCAGCAAGCCGGGACAGCCCTACGAGCAGTACTTC.

V is TRBV6-5 and J is TRBJ2-7; D unclear. The length of the CDR3 is 14 residues. Germline CDR1 and CDR2: MNHEY and SVGAGI. V lost 8 bases and J 3 bases, leaving 17 bases between the germline ends. CDR3 sequence reads: CASGSGLLLYEQYF. CDR3 DNA: TGTGCCAGCGGATCGGGTCTCCTCCTCTACGAGCAGTACTTC.

The gene calls are TRBV7-3 and TRBJ1-6; TRBD1 matches 9 bases. The CDR3 extends over 15 amino acids. V shed 2 bases, J shed 8 bases, and the junction held 4 bases outside the gene matches. CDR1 SGHTA and CDR2 FQGTGA come from the germline V gene. The CDR3: CASSLEGTGHSPLHF. DNA for the CDR3: TGTGCCAGCAGCTTAGAAGGGACAGGGCATTCACCCCTCCACTTT.

The V call is TRBV29-1, the J call TRBJ1-2; the match to TRBD1 covers 8 bases. CDR3 length equals 15 residues. The ends lost 1 base at V and 4 bases at J; junction bases unmatched: 8. Germline values: CDR1 SQVTM, CDR2 ANQGSEA. CDR3 DNA sequence: TGCAGCGTTGAAGCGCTTGGGACAGGATCCTATGGCTACACCTTC. Translation: CSVEALGTGSYGYTF.

The chain joins TRBV9 to TRBJ2-3; 11 bases align to TRBD2. CDR1 and CDR2 from the germline V gene are SGDLS and YYNGEE. Unmatched junction bases numbered 8, after V lost 4 bases and J lost 4 bases. CDR3 size: 16 residues. Here the CDR3 DNA reads TGTGCCAGCAGCTCTCCACTAGCGGGGGCCTCAGATACGCAGTATTTT. Protein: CASSSPLAGASDTQYF.

V usage is TRBV7-2 and J usage is TRBJ2-1, with a weak D call TRBD2 (6 bases). CDR1 is SGHTA and CDR2 is FQGNSA in the germline V gene. The CDR3 consists of 15 residues. Trimming shortened V by 1 base and J by 7 bases, and 14 bases separated the two germline ends. For the CDR3, the DNA is TGTGCCAGCAGCTTAGTGGGGGGACTCGAGAATGAGCAGTTCTTC. Encoded protein: CASSLVGGLENEQFF.

The chain uses TRBV14 and TRBJ2-7; 11 positions agree with TRBD2. Germline V gene lookup returns CDR1 SGHDN and CDR2 FVKESK. This CDR3 spans 16 amino acids. J was trimmed by 3 bases and V by 1 base; bases with no gene match: 5. Here the CDR3 DNA reads TGTGCCAGCAGCCAAGGTGTGGGGACTAGCGGCTACGAGCAGTACTTC. It encodes CASSQGVGTSGYEQYF.

The chain employs TRBV21-1 and TRBJ2-2; TRBD2 was called by the table and not checked on the DNA. TRBV21-1 is termed a pseudogene. There are 17 residues in the CDR3. The CDR3 loop is CASSKMSGGDNTGELFF. The CDR3 DNA reads as TGTGCCAGCAGCAAGATGAGCGGGGGGGACAACACCGGGGAGCTGTTTTTT.

This chain links TRBV7-9 with TRBJ2-7; 8 positions match TRBD1. The CDR3 length is 16 residues. The junction had 9 bases not matched to a gene; V was cut back by 1 base and J by 4 bases. In germline, CDR1 is SEHNR, CDR2 FQNEAQ (reference sequence). The CDR3 sequence is CASSLGTGSTRYEQYF. The CDR3 DNA reads as TGTGCCAGCAGCTTAGGGACAGGGTCGACGAGGTACGAGCAGTACTTC. The full variable domain, completed using reference TRBV7-9 and TRBJ2-7, is DTGVSQNPRHKITKRGQNVTFRCDPISEHNRLYWYRQTLGQGPEFLTYFQNEAQLEKSRLLSDRFSAERPKGSFSTLEIQRTEQGDSAMYLCASSLGTGSTRYEQYFGPGTRLTVT.

The table lists this clone with a count of one. This chain joins TRBV5-3 and TRBJ1-2, with D possibly being TRBD1 (5 bases). TRBV5-3 is flagged as an ORF with uncertain function. Trimming removed 9 bases from V and 5 bases from J, with 20 bases in between. The CDR3 covers 14 residues. The CDR3 here is CATPRVGRQYGYTF. The DNA of the CDR3 is TGTGCCACCCCCCGGGTGGGGCGCCAGTATGGCTACACCTTC.

The chain couples TRBV6-5 to TRBJ2-7; 9 bases line up with TRBD2. In germline, CDR1 is MNHEY, CDR2 SVGAGI. Germline trimming cut 5 bases from V and 3 bases from J; bases unmatched to any gene: 8. This CDR3 has 15 residues. The CDR3 DNA reads as TGTGCCAGCAGTCCCCGGGGACTAGCATTCTACGAGCAGTACTTC. Translated: CASSPRGLAFYEQYF.

This sequence joins TRBV28 and TRBJ1-1; D ambiguous. Trimming pared 6 bases from V and 8 bases from J, leaving 19 bases between. This CDR3 has 14 amino acids. Germline loops: CDR1 MDHEN, CDR2 SYDVKM. Here the CDR3 reads CASRPEDGLTEAFF. In DNA, the CDR3 is TGTGCCAGCAGACCAGAGGATGGTTTAACGGAAGCTTTCTTT.

The chain couples TRBV10-3 to TRBJ1-3; 10 nucleotides match TRBD1. The length of the CDR3 is 14 residues. Trimming took 7 bases from V and 6 from J; bases not matched to a gene: 6. The V gene's germline CDR1 is ENHRY and CDR2 SYGVKD. Here the CDR3 DNA reads TGTGCCATCACCGGACAGGGGGTCGAAAACACCATATATTTT. As protein: CAITGQGVENTIYF.

The rearrangement uses TRBV7-9 and TRBJ2-7, with 8 bases identical to TRBD1. The CDR3 contains 14 residues. Trimming removed 8 bases from V and 0 bases from J; junction bases left unmatched: 6. Germline loops: CDR1 SEHNR, CDR2 FQNEAQ (reference sequence). DNA for the CDR3: TGTGCCAGCTTGACAGGGGAAGACTCCTACGAGCAGTACTTC. Translating it yields CASLTGEDSYEQYF. Using reference TRBV7-9 and TRBJ2-7 for the parts outside the CDR3, the full variable domain is DTGVSQNPRHKITKRGQNVTFRCDPISEHNRLYWYRQTLGQGPEFLTYFQNEAQLEKSRLLSDRFSAERPKGSFSTLEIQRTEQGDSAMYLCASLTGEDSYEQYFGPGTRLTVT.

The chain recombines TRBV7-2 with TRBJ1-5; D remains unclear. V was shortened by 3 bases and J by 3 bases, with 12 bases between the two germline ends. This CDR3 is built from 15 residues. CDR1 and CDR2 from the germline V gene are SGHTA and FQGNSA. CDR3 DNA: TGTGCCAGCAGCTTGTCTGGGAGGGACAATCAGCCCCAGCATTTT. As protein: CASSLSGRDNQPQHF.

This clone was detected a few times. The chain employs TRBV4-3 and TRBJ2-7; D might be TRBD2 (5 bases). Per the germline V gene, CDR1 is LGHNA and CDR2 is YSLEER. Deletions cut 0 bases from V and 7 bases from J, with 10 bases between. This CDR3 is 13 amino acids long. The CDR3 protein is CASSQEPDWEQYF. As DNA, the CDR3 is TGCGCCAGCAGCCAAGAGCCGGACTGGGAGCAGTACTTC.

The chain recombines TRBV19 with TRBJ2-7, with 9 bases lining up with TRBD1. With 7 bases clipped from V and 5 bases from J, the junction kept 3 bases outside the gene matches. This CDR3 is 12 amino acids long. Germline values: CDR1 LNHDA, CDR2 SQIVND (reference sequence). CDR3 nucleotide sequence: TGTGCCAGTATAGGGGACAGGGACGAGCAGTACTTC. Encoded protein: CASIGDRDEQYF.